Given below is one TCR beta chain in context. Its antigen is still unknown. The CDR3 is made up of 15 amino acids. The ends lost 1 base at V and 1 base at J; junction bases unmatched: 1. The germline CDR1 and CDR2 sequences are LGHNA and YSLEER. The assay was immunoSEQ multiplex PCR, and TCRdb's table has in-frame clones only and misses some. The sample lists about 69,000 clones, just under 95% occurring once. This specimen belongs to a study of T cell clonotyping in hematopoietic cell transplantation. Study-wide results and limits: After transplant, recipient diversity fell while pathologically expanded clonotypes grew through day 180.

This clonotype was obtained from a man aged 45-65 years in good health. Some clones in this sample may be carry-over from other donors' samples. This chain uses TRBV4-3 with TRBJ1-3, with 7 bases matching TRBD1. The sample comprised peripheral blood mononuclear cells. CDR3 residues: CASSQGQGSGNTIYF. CDR3 in DNA: TGCGCCAGCAGCCAAGGACAGGGATCTGGAAACACCATATATTTT.